These T cell receptor beta chains were read from a single sample in a study of human T cells and chemical hapten exposure. TCRdb recomputed calls from the RACE reads with MiXCR, one row per CDR3 protein. The top ten hold about 2.5% of the sample, which has 200,000 to 300,000 distinct CDR3 sequences, over 8% seen once. Sequenced here: whole blood, sampled in connection with sensitization to the hapten diphenylcyclopropenone (DPC). These receptors originate from a woman between 40 and 50 years old with alopecia areata. Some clones in this sample may be carry-over from other donors' samples. CDR3s include the opening cysteine and the closing phenylalanine or tryptophan. Fields, in order: V gene, clone size, J gene, D gene, CDR3 protein, CDR3 DNA. The D gene is left open where the match is weak. Where a row states a size, it is once, few, many or the class of an expanded clone; other rows omit it.

>TRBV5-1|few|TRBJ2-1|TRBD2
CASSTFLAGGYNEQFF
TGCGCCAGCAGCACCTTTCTAGCGGGAGGGTACAATGAGCAGTTCTTC
>TRBV28|-|TRBJ1-6|TRBD1
CASSSGQGTLNSPLHF
TGTGCCAGCAGTTCCGGACAGGGGACTCTGAATTCACCCCTCCACTTT
>TRBV6-1|few|TRBJ1-1|TRBD1
CASSEGGTGNTEAFF
TGTGCCAGCAGTGAAGGGGGGACAGGGAACACTGAAGCTTTCTTT
>TRBV3-1|many|TRBJ2-7|-
CASSQSRTGEQYF
TGTGCCAGCAGCCAATCCCGGACGGGGGAGCAGTACTTC
>TRBV28|once|TRBJ1-5|TRBD1
CVTHRQGGHNQPQHF
TGTGTCACCCATAGACAGGGAGGTCACAATCAGCCCCAGCATTTT
>TRBV7-2|-|TRBJ2-6|-
CASSLGFGSSGANVLTF
TGTGCCAGCAGCTTAGGATTCGGGAGCTCTGGGGCCAACGTCCTGACTTTC
>TRBV27|-|TRBJ2-1|TRBD2
CASSGHTSGRYNEQFF
TGTGCCAGCAGTGGCCACACTAGCGGGCGGTATAATGAGCAGTTCTTC
>TRBV7-2|-|TRBJ2-1|-
CASSFSGQYNEQFF
TGTGCCAGCAGCTTTTCGGGGCAATACAATGAGCAGTTCTTC
>TRBV12-3/TRBV12-4|many|TRBJ1-2|-
CASSTRRAGYTF
TGTGCCAGCAGTACCAGGAGGGCTGGCTACACCTTC
>TRBV20-1|few|TRBJ2-1|-
CSASKGGSSYNEQFF
TGCAGTGCGTCAAAAGGGGGGAGCTCCTACAATGAGCAGTTCTTC
>TRBV25-1|few|TRBJ1-2|-
CASSQISNYGYTF
TGTGCCAGCAGTCAGATTTCTAACTATGGCTACACCTTC
>TRBV7-2|many|TRBJ2-5|-
CASSPRQAGTQYF
TGTGCCAGCAGCCCCAGACAGGCAGGGACCCAGTACTTC
>TRBV12-3/TRBV12-4|-|TRBJ2-5|-
CASSLGIRETQYF
TGTGCCAGCAGTTTAGGGATTCGAGAGACCCAGTACTTC
>TRBV10-3|-|TRBJ1-2|TRBD1
CAIYSDRDGYTF
TGTGCCATATACTCGGACAGGGATGGCTACACCTTC
>TRBV6-2/TRBV6-3|few|TRBJ2-7|-
CASSYLQDYHEQYF
TGTGCCAGCAGTTACCTTCAGGACTACCACGAGCAGTACTTC
>TRBV5-6|-|TRBJ1-1|-
CASSRNVEAFF
TGTGCCAGCAGCCGGAATGTTGAAGCTTTCTTT
>TRBV5-1|few|TRBJ1-2|-
CASSLGLTDYGYTF
TGCGCCAGCAGCTTGGGTTTGACGGACTATGGCTACACCTTC
>TRBV20-1|few|TRBJ2-3|-
CSASPPGLYTDTQYF
TGCAGTGCTAGCCCCCCGGGACTTTACACAGATACGCAGTATTTT
>TRBV29-1|-|TRBJ2-5|TRBD2
CSVEPTSGRAGETQYF
TGCAGCGTTGAACCCACTAGCGGGAGGGCCGGGGAGACCCAGTACTTC
>TRBV6-5|few|TRBJ2-7|TRBD2
CASGAGRGEQYF
TGTGCCAGCGGGGCAGGGAGGGGCGAGCAGTACTTC
>TRBV5-4|-|TRBJ2-7|-
CASSLGDLTYEQYF
TGTGCCAGCAGCCTAGGGGACTTAACATACGAGCAGTACTTC
>TRBV2|many|TRBJ2-7|TRBD1
CASRGDSYEQYF
TGTGCCAGCAGGGGGGACAGCTACGAGCAGTACTTC
>TRBV7-2|-|TRBJ2-1|-
CASSFSQYNEQFF
TGTGCCAGCAGCTTCTCCCAATACAATGAGCAGTTCTTC
>TRBV12-3/TRBV12-4|many|TRBJ1-5|TRBD1
CASSLRTGGNQPQHF
TGTGCCAGCAGTCTCAGGACAGGGGGGAATCAGCCCCAGCATTTT
>TRBV6-5|few|TRBJ2-3|-
CASRGDFLFTDTQYF
TGTGCCAGCAGGGGGGACTTTCTTTTCACAGATACGCAGTATTTT
>TRBV11-2|few|TRBJ2-5|-
CASSSRDPRETQYF
TGTGCCAGCAGCTCCCGGGACCCCCGGGAGACCCAGTACTTC
>TRBV4-1|few|TRBJ2-2|TRBD2
CASSHQFTGGYTGELFF
TGCGCCAGCAGCCATCAATTTACGGGGGGTTACACCGGGGAGCTGTTTTTT
>TRBV20-1|-|TRBJ2-3|TRBD2
CSAPLLAGTDTQYF
TGCAGTGCCCCCCTACTAGCGGGAACAGATACGCAGTATTTT
>TRBV28|many|TRBJ2-2|-
CASSLGWGALTGELFF
TGTGCCAGCAGTTTAGGTTGGGGGGCCTTGACCGGGGAGCTGTTTTTT
>TRBV29-1|few|TRBJ2-1|TRBD1
CSVGPIQGDEQFF
TGCAGCGTTGGCCCTATACAGGGGGATGAGCAGTTCTTC
>TRBV6-6|few|TRBJ1-5|-
CASSYNGGWDQPQHF
TGTGCCAGCAGTTACAACGGGGGTTGGGATCAGCCCCAGCATTTT
>TRBV2|-|TRBJ1-1|-
CASSYLPTEAFF
TGTGCCAGCAGTTACCTCCCCACTGAAGCTTTCTTT
>TRBV10-3|many|TRBJ2-7|TRBD2
CATRTSGTYEQYF
TGTGCCACTAGGACTAGCGGTACCTACGAGCAGTACTTC
>TRBV4-1|-|TRBJ2-3|TRBD2
CASSQDPPLAGVADTQYF
TGCGCCAGCAGCCAAGATCCCCCCCTAGCGGGAGTGGCAGATACGCAGTATTTT
>TRBV10-3|-|TRBJ2-1|TRBD2
CAIRLAGVGEQFF
TGTGCCATCCGACTAGCGGGAGTCGGTGAGCAGTTCTTC
>TRBV29-1|-|TRBJ1-2|TRBD1
CSVPYVTGGGGYTF
TGCAGCGTTCCATATGTAACAGGGGGCGGTGGCTACACCTTC
>TRBV7-9|-|TRBJ2-3|TRBD1
CASSPRTGGLTDTQYF
TGTGCCAGCAGCCCGAGGACAGGGGGACTCACAGATACGCAGTATTTT
>TRBV5-1|few|TRBJ1-1|-
CASSLVGQDTEAFF
TGCGCCAGCAGCTTGGTGGGACAAGACACTGAAGCTTTCTTT
>TRBV29-1|many|TRBJ1-2|TRBD1
CSVGRDRVGYGYTF
TGCAGCGTTGGCCGTGACAGGGTCGGCTATGGCTACACCTTC
>TRBV6-2/TRBV6-3|many|TRBJ1-2|-
CASSYSYSYGYTF
TGTGCCAGCAGTTACTCGTACAGCTATGGCTACACCTTC
>TRBV5-6|-|TRBJ1-2|TRBD1
CASSTRTGVIGYTF
TGTGCCAGCAGCACCCGGACAGGCGTGATCGGCTACACCTTC